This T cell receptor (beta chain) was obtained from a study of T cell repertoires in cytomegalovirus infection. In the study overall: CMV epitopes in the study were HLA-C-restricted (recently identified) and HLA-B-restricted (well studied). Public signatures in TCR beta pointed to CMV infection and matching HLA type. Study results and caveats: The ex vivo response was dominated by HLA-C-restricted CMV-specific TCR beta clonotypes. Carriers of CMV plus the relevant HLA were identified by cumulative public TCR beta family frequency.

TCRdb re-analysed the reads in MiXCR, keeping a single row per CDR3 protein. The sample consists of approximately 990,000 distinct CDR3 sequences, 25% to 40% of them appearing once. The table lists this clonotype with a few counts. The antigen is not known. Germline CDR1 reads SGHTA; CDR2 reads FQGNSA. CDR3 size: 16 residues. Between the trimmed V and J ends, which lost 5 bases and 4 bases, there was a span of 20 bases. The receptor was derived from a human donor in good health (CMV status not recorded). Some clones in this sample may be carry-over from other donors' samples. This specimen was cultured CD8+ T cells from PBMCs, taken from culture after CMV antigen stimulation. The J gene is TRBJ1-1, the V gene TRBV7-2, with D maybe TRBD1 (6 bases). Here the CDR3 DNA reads TGTGCCAGCAGCCCCCCGAGGGGGAGGTTGGTCACTGAAGCTTTCTTT. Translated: CASSPPRGRLVTEAFF.